This TCR beta chain stems from a study of T-cell reconstitution after alpha-beta-depleted transplantation in children (TCRdb year 2016). Background on the whole study: Using TCR repertoire profiling, the study quantitatively followed how T-cell immune reconstitution unfolded in children after TCRalphabeta/CD19-depleted allogeneic hematopoietic cell transplantation.

Taken with the paper, the label for treatment or condition translates to: allogeneic hematopoietic cell transplantation with graft depleted of TCRalphabeta T cells and CD19 B cells. TCRalphabeta/CD19-depleted allogeneic hematopoietic cell grafts were given to the transplant recipients, all of whom were children. Comments on this clonotype: The clone's antigen remains unknown. Base quality data are lacking; no much larger clone is found one base away.

The CDR3 contains 13 residues, cysteine and phenylalanine counted. Of all the DNA, just the CDR3 is kept, 39 bases in frame from base 1. Looking up the germline V gene yields CDR1 ENHRY and CDR2 SYGVKD. V is reduced by 6 bases and J by 4 bases, leaving a spacing of 12 bases between them. Results and caveats for the whole study, not just this receptor: In some patients, the high TCRbeta diversity seen at day 60 was put down to recipient T cells and intrathymic progenitors that had survived conditioning. The frequencies of hyperexpanded clones fell over the following months, and after one year, T-cell counts and TCRbeta diversity were mostly attributed to newly produced T cells. About two months after transplant, the apparently early recovery of alphabetaT-cell counts reportedly depended on just several hundred clones that had expanded rapidly and came from non-depleted graft cells.

Libraries were built with PCR. This sample was sequenced with an Illumina HiSeq 2500. TCR library preparation used molecular barcoding, with unique molecular identifiers applied to normalize quantification of the TCRbeta repertoire. TCRdb reprocessed the public reads (quality trimming at Q25 with fastp, clone calling with MiXCR) and kept in-frame beta chains. Merged by CDR3 protein, the rows form single entries marked with the most common genes and DNA. Here the sample has about 980,000 distinct CDR3 sequences; less than 30% occur a single time. About 28% of the sample goes to the ten largest clones.

This TCR derives from a boy under three years old who had a stem cell transplant for SCID, so the T cells may come from the graft donor. Here the sequenced sample was PBMCs, mostly from graft donor cells, taken 360 days after TCRalphabeta/CD19-depleted stem cell transplant. This chain is built from TRBV10-3 and TRBJ1-1; no D gene is confidently identified. This receptor has the CDR3 CAIRGQESTEAFF. The DNA is TGTGCCATCAGAGGTCAGGAGAGCACTGAAGCTTTCTTT.